The 21 T cell receptor beta chains below come from one sample, sequenced in a study of Ad26.COV2.S vaccination and SARS-CoV-2 variants (dated by TCRdb to about 2021). What this sample's treatment or condition label stands for: 19 received Ad26.COV2.S at low or high dose, single or two shots; several received placebo; per-sample allocation not given. Repertoires of vaccine and placebo recipients were sequenced from samples taken on day 63 after the first injection. The library was made by the immunoSEQ multiplex PCR assay. TCRdb carries this immuneACCESS record with in-frame sequences only. Its versions omit some clonotypes, under half of them owing to an unresolved V gene in the studies checked, with the rest unexplained. Present in this sample are about 350,000 clones, 86% of which were seen just once. About 10% of the sample belongs to the ten largest clones. The sample consisted of peripheral blood, taken in a trial of Ad26.COV2.S vaccine versus placebo. The receptors come from a person aged 18 to 59 who received the Ad26.COV2.S COVID-19 vaccine or a placebo.

This clone was detected only once. This rearrangement joins TRBV7-9 to TRBJ1-4; D is unclear. This CDR3 is built from 16 residues. The germline V gene encodes CDR1 SEHNR and CDR2 FQNEAQ (reference sequence). Trimming took off 6 bases at V and 4 bases at J, with 18 bases between the two ends. CDR3 DNA sequence: TGTGCCAGCAGTCCCCAAATCGGAGGTGGTAATGAAAAACTGTTTTTT. Translation: CASSPQIGGGNEKLFF.

Here the CDR3 reads CASSRDFNIQYF. CDR3 sequence (DNA): TGTGCCAGCAGTCGGGACTTCAACATTCAGTACTTC. The chain joins TRBV6-5 to TRBJ2-4; possibly TRBD2 for D (6 bases). Per the germline V gene, CDR1 is MNHEY and CDR2 is SVGAGI. This CDR3 contains 12 residues. Trimming removed 5 bases from V and 7 bases from J, with 9 bases in between.

The table lists this clone with a count of one. V usage is TRBV4-2 and J usage is TRBJ2-1; 7 bases align to TRBD2. Germline V lookup: CDR1 LGHNA, CDR2 YNFKEQ. The CDR3 is 13 amino acids. V lost 0 bases, J lost 7 bases, and 0 bases stayed unmatched. CDR3 nucleotide sequence: TGTGCCAGCAGCCAAGAAGCGGGAAATGAGCAGTTCTTC. Encoded protein: CASSQEAGNEQFF.

This clone was counted between two and nine times. The genes are TRBV5-6 and TRBJ1-2, with D unresolved. Germline V gene data show CDR1 as SGHDT and CDR2 as YYEEEE. V lost 4 bases and J lost 0, with 10 bases in between. The CDR3 totals 14 residues. CDR3 nucleotides: TGTGCCAGCAGCAATGACACCGCTAACTATGGCTACACCTTC. Translating gives CASSNDTANYGYTF.

The chain links TRBV28 to TRBJ1-2; a weak D match, TRBD1 (5 bases). CDR1 and CDR2 (germline): MDHEN, SYDVKM. This CDR3 comprises 11 residues. The CDR3 loop reads CGSGPGYGYTF. The DNA for the CDR3 is TGTGGCTCGGGACCTGGCTATGGCTACACCTTC.

This chain uses TRBV7-2 with TRBJ1-1; tentative D call: TRBD1 (5 bases). The CDR3 length is 17 residues. V lost 5 bases to trimming and J lost 4 bases, with 23 bases between them. The germline V gene encodes CDR1 SGHTA and CDR2 FQGNSA. CDR3 loop: CASSAGTVGLGGTEAFF. The CDR3 DNA sequence: TGTGCCAGCAGCGCCGGGACGGTTGGCCTCGGAGGCACTGAAGCTTTCTTT.

V is TRBV10-3 and J is TRBJ2-7, with D possibly matching TRBD1 (5 bases). The V end was cut by 2 bases, the J end by 3 bases, with 14 bases between. The germline CDR1 and CDR2 sequences are ENHRY and SYGVKD. The CDR3 runs to 15 residues. CDR3 coding DNA: TGTGCCATCAGTGAGGCAGGGTACAAGTACTACGAGCAGTACTTC. As protein: CAISEAGYKYYEQYF.

The rearrangement uses TRBV28 and TRBJ1-4; a possible D gene is TRBD1 (6 bases). CDR1 is MDHEN and CDR2 is SYDVKM in the germline V gene. There are 14 residues in the CDR3. V was trimmed by 9 bases and J by 7 bases, leaving 18 bases between them. In DNA, the CDR3 is TGTGCCAGTCTACCGGGACACCCCCCTGAAAAACTGTTTTTT. It is translated as CASLPGHPPEKLFF.

This clone was picked up one time. The chain employs TRBV10-3 and TRBJ2-5; D is ambiguous. The CDR3 is made up of 12 amino acids. Germline lookup yields CDR1 ENHRY and CDR2 SYGVKD. The V end was cut by 2 bases, the J end by 6 bases, with 7 bases between. DNA for the CDR3: TGTGCCATCAGTGAGCACGAGCAGACCCAGTACTTC. Encoded protein: CAISEHEQTQYF.

This clone occurred once. Here the CDR3 reads CASSRTSGRARAGELFF. The CDR3 DNA sequence: TGTGCCAGCAGCAGGACTAGCGGGAGGGCCCGGGCCGGGGAGCTGTTTTTT. V and J are TRBV27 and TRBJ2-2; 15 positions match TRBD2. The germline CDR1 and CDR2 sequences are MNHEY and SMNVEV (reference sequence). V shed 6 bases and J 6 bases; nucleotides not matched to a gene: 8. The CDR3 is 17 amino acids.

The J gene is TRBJ1-4, the V gene TRBV7-2; TRBD1 might be the D (5 bases). V was trimmed by 2 bases and J by 5 bases, leaving 9 bases between them. The germline CDR1 and CDR2 sequences are SGHTA and FQGNSA. The CDR3 is made up of 14 amino acids. CDR3 bases: TGTGCCAGCAGCTTACCTCCAGGGAATGAAAAACTGTTTTTT. It yields the protein CASSLPPGNEKLFF.

The chain has TRBV5-1 and TRBJ2-1; unclear D gene. The CDR3 runs to 13 residues. The germline CDR1 and CDR2 sequences are SGHRS and YFSETQ. V was pared by 0 bases and J by 7 bases, with 8 bases between. DNA of the CDR3: TGCGCCAGCAGCTTGGGGGCATCGAATGAGCAGTTCTTC. This gives the protein CASSLGASNEQFF. Using reference TRBV5-1 and TRBJ2-1 for the parts outside the CDR3, the full variable domain is KAGVTQTPRYLIKTRGQQVTLSCSPISGHRSVSWYQQTPGQGLQFLFEYFSETQRNKGNFPGRFSGRQFSNSRSEMNVSTLELGDSALYLCASSLGASNEQFFGPGTRLTVL.

CDR3 DNA sequence: TGTGCCAGCAGTTTATATAGCAATCAGCCCCAGCATTTT. Amino acids: CASSLYSNQPQHF. The chain is built from TRBV12-3 or TRBV12-4 and TRBJ1-5; D gene uncertain. The CDR3 is 13 residues long. V was trimmed by 2 bases and J by 0 bases, leaving 2 bases between them.

The rearrangement uses TRBV28 and TRBJ2-1, with 11 bases aligning to TRBD2. Germline lookup yields CDR1 MDHEN and CDR2 SYDVKM. V lost 11 bases to trimming and J lost 6 bases; unmatched junction nucleotides: 9. There are 14 residues in the CDR3. The DNA of the CDR3 is TGTGCCGGAAATACTAGCGGGAGACGCAATGAGCAGTTCTTC. It codes for CAGNTSGRRNEQFF.

The chain combines TRBV6-5 with TRBJ1-2; 10 positions agree with TRBD1. CDR1 is MNHEY and CDR2 is SVGAGI in the germline V gene. This CDR3 contains 15 residues. The ends lost 5 bases at V and 2 bases at J; junction bases unmatched: 5. DNA for the CDR3: TGTGCCAGCAGTCAGGGGACAGGGGTGAACTATGGCTACACCTTC. Its translation: CASSQGTGVNYGYTF.

The chain couples TRBV30 to TRBJ2-1; 9 bases line up with TRBD2. Per the germline V gene, CDR1 is GTSNPN and CDR2 is SVGIG (reference sequence). The CDR3 covers 13 residues. Germline trimming cut 5 bases from V and 2 bases from J; bases unmatched to any gene: 1. DNA of the CDR3: TGTGCCTGGTCTAGCGGGACCTACAATGAGCAGTTCTTC. Protein product: CAWSSGTYNEQFF.

This rearrangement joins TRBV3-1 (or the pseudogene TRBV3-2) to TRBJ2-5; TRBD2 matches 7 bases. The junction had 13 bases not matched to a gene; V was cut back by 1 base and J by 2 bases. The CDR3 length is 18 residues. Germline V gives CDR1 LGHDT, CDR2 YNNKEL (reference sequence). CDR3 nucleotide sequence: TGTGCCAGCAGCCAAGTTCTTCGGCTAGCGGCTAAACAAGAGACCCAGTACTTC. Protein sequence: CASSQVLRLAAKQETQYF.

This clone was seen a single time. The chain joins TRBV11-1 to TRBJ2-5; 11 nucleotides match TRBD2. Unmatched junction bases numbered 3, after V lost 6 bases and J lost 3 bases. The CDR3 spans 14 residues. In germline, CDR1 is SGHAT, CDR2 FQDESV (reference sequence). The CDR3 sequence is CASSLLAGEETQYF. CDR3 nucleotides: TGTGCCAGCAGTTTACTAGCGGGGGAAGAGACCCAGTACTTC.

The chain has TRBV3-1 (or the pseudogene TRBV3-2) and TRBJ2-3, with TRBD2 as a possible D gene (5 bases). This CDR3 has 16 residues. In germline, CDR1 is LGHDT, CDR2 YNNKEL (reference sequence). Trimming left V 0 bases short and J 7 bases short, with 17 bases between. The CDR3 nucleotides read TGTGCCAGCAGCCAAGATATAGCCTCCACGGGGAATACGCAGTATTTT. Amino acids: CASSQDIASTGNTQYF.

This clone was picked up a small number of times. This chain uses TRBV28 with TRBJ2-7, with 8 bases fitting TRBD1. The J segment lost 9 bases and the V segment lost 6 bases, leaving 10 bases of the junction unmatched. Germline V lookup: CDR1 MDHEN, CDR2 SYDVKM. The CDR3 has 13 residues. CDR3 DNA sequence: TGTGCCAGCAGCCTCGGACAGGGTATGTTGCAGTACTTC. It codes for CASSLGQGMLQYF.

The rearrangement joins TRBV11-2 to TRBJ1-1, with 7 bases matching TRBD1. Germline V gene lookup returns CDR1 SGHAT and CDR2 FQNNGV. The CDR3 spans 15 residues. J was trimmed by 3 bases and V by 7 bases; bases with no gene match: 11. The chain's CDR3 is CASILFPGTDTEAFF. CDR3 bases: TGTGCCAGCATCCTTTTTCCCGGGACAGACACTGAAGCTTTCTTT.